This is a list of T cell receptor beta chains from one sample in a study of blood T cell repertoires in COVID-19. The assay was immunoSEQ multiplex PCR, and TCRdb's table has in-frame clones only and misses some. The sample yields 400,000 to 450,000 clones, 90% seen once. Sequenced input: PBMCs or T cells enriched from blood (not recorded which). The receptor set was obtained from a man in his late teens or twenties who had recovered from COVID-19. Each CDR3 is given with its conserved first and last residue. A D gene is named only where the DNA matches it firmly.

v_gene,j_gene,d_gene,CDR3nt,CDR3aa
TRBV9,TRBJ1-3,NA,TGTGCCAGCAGCGTAGAGGACAGCTCTGGAAACACCATATATTTT,CASSVEDSSGNTIYF
TRBV12-3/TRBV12-4,TRBJ1-2,NA,TGTGCCAGCAGTTTAGCCCTCGGGAATGGCTACACCTTC,CASSLALGNGYTF
TRBV27,TRBJ2-7,NA,TGTGCCAGCAGTTATGGGGCGCCCTACGAGCAGTACTTC,CASSYGAPYEQYF
TRBV27,TRBJ2-5,TRBD2,TGTGCCAGCAGTTCCCTAGCGGGAGCCCAAGAGACCCAGTACTTC,CASSSLAGAQETQYF
TRBV30,TRBJ1-5,TRBD1,TGTGCCTGGAGTTTTGGACAGGGTGCCAATCAGCCCCAGCATTTT,CAWSFGQGANQPQHF
TRBV27,TRBJ2-1,TRBD2,TGTGCCAGCAGTTTATCGGGGACTAGAGGGGTCTACAATGAGCAGTTCTTC,CASSLSGTRGVYNEQFF
TRBV5-1,TRBJ1-2,NA,TGCGCCAGCAGCTCAACCCTCAGGGGAGACTATGGCTACACCTTC,CASSSTLRGDYGYTF
TRBV7-3,TRBJ2-1,NA,TGTGCCAGCAGCTTAGAGTCTAGCTCCTACAATGAGCAGTTCTTC,CASSLESSSYNEQFF
TRBV20-1,TRBJ1-5,NA,TGCAGTGCTAGTTCGTACGGGGTCAATCAGCCCCAGCATTTT,CSASSYGVNQPQHF
TRBV6-5,TRBJ1-2,NA,TGTGCCACCCAAAAGTACGGGAGCTATGGCTACACCTTC,CATQKYGSYGYTF